The clone carrying this TCR beta chain was observed at least ten times. TCRdb reanalysed the 5' RACE reads using MiXCR and keeps one entry per CDR3 protein. The sample has about 69,000 distinct CDR3 sequences; roughly 3.9% are singletons. This record comes from a study of neurological immune-mediated disorders. This CDR3 has 12 residues. V lost 1 base and J lost 12; bases outside the gene matches: 5. The germline V gene encodes CDR1 DFQATT and CDR2 SNEGSKA (reference sequence). This TCR derives from a man aged 25 to 40 with multiple sclerosis. Sequencing was carried out using PBMCs. This sequence joins TRBV20-1 and TRBJ2-1, with 8 bases matching TRBD2. The chain's CDR3 is CSARAIAGLQFF. The CDR3 DNA is TGCAGTGCTAGAGCGATAGCGGGGCTGCAGTTCTTC.